This T cell receptor (beta chain) was sequenced during a study of T-cell reconstitution after alpha-beta-depleted transplantation in children. Preparation of the TCRbeta library involved a method that used unique molecular identifiers. TCRdb processed the PCR reads anew with MiXCR; each CDR3 protein has one entry. The sample holds hundreds of thousands of distinct CDR3 sequences, approximately 16% seen once. This material consisted of PBMCs from the stem cell graft donor, taken from the stem cell graft. This receptor was taken from a human donor who donated a stem cell graft to a child with acute myeloid leukemia.

CDR3 loop: CASSQGTGGTYEQYF. Written as DNA, the CDR3 is TGCGCCAGCAGCCAAGGGACAGGGGGCACCTACGAGCAGTACTTC. The chain is built from TRBV4-3 and TRBJ2-7, with 11 bases lining up with TRBD1. Unmatched junction bases numbered 1, after V lost 1 base and J lost 2 bases. CDR3 length: 15 residues. The germline gives CDR1 LGHNA, CDR2 YSLEER.